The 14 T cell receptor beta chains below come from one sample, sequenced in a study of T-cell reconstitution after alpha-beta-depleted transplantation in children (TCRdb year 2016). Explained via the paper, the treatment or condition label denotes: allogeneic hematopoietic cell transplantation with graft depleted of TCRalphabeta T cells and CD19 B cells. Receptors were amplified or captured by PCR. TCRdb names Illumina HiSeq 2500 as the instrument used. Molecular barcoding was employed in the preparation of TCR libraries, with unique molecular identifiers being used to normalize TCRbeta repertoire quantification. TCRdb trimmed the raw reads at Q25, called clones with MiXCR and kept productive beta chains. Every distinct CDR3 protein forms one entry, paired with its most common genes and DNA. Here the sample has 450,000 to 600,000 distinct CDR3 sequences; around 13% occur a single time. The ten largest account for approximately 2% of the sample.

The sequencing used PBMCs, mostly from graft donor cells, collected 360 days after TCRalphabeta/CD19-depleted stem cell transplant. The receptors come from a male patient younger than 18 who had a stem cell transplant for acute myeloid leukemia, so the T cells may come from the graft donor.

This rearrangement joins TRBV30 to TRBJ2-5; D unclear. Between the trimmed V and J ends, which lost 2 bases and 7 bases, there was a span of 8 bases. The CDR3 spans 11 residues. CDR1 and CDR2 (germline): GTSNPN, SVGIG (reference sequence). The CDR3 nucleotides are TGTGCCTGGAGTCCGGGCGCGACCCAGTACTTC. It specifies CAWSPGATQYF.

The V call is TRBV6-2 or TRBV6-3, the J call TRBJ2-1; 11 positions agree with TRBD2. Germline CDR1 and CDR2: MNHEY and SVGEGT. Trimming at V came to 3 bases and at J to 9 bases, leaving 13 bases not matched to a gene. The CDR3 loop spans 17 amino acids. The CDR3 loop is CASSYSSPLAGAGEQFF. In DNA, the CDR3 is TGTGCCAGCAGTTATTCCTCCCCACTAGCGGGAGCGGGTGAGCAGTTCTTC.

In nucleotides, the CDR3 is TGCAGCGTGGGACAGGGTGGCTATGGCTACACCTTC. Amino acid sequence: CSVGQGGYGYTF. The chain joins TRBV29-1 to TRBJ1-2, with TRBD1 identical over 9 bases. From germline, CDR1 is SQVTM and CDR2 ANQGSEA. CDR3 length equals 12 residues. J lost 4 bases, V lost 6 bases, and 3 bases had no gene match.

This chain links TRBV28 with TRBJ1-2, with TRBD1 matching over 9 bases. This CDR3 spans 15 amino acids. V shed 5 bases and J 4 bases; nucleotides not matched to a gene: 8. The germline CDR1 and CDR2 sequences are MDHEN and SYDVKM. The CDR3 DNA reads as TGTGCCAGCAGTACGACAGGACAGGGGTTCTATGGCTACACCTTC. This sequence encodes CASSTTGQGFYGYTF.

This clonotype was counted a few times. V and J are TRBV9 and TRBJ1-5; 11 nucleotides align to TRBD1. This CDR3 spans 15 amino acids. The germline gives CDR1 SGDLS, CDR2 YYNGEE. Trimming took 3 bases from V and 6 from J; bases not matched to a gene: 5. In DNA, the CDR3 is TGTGCCAGCAGCGGGACAGGGGGCGTCAGTCAGCCCCAGCATTTT. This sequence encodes CASSGTGGVSQPQHF.

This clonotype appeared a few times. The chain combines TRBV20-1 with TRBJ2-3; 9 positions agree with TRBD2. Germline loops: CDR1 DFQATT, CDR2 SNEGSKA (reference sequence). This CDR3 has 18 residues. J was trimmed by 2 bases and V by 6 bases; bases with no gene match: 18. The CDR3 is CSANTLRGLAGFTDTQYF. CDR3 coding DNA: TGCAGTGCGAATACGCTCCGGGGCCTAGCGGGGTTCACAGATACGCAGTATTTT.

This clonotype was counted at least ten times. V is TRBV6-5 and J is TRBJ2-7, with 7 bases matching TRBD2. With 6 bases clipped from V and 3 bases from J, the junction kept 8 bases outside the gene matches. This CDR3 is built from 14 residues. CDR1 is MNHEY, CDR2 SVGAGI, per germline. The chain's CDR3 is CASSMGTGGYEQYF. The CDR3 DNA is TGTGCCAGCAGCATGGGGACGGGGGGCTACGAGCAGTACTTC.

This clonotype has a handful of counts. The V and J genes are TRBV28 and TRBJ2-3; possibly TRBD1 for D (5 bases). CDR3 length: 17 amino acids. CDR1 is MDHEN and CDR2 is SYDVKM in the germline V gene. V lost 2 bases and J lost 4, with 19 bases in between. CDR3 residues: CASSLSTGQPRSDTQYF. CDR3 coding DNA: TGTGCCAGCAGTTTAAGCACAGGTCAACCCAGGTCAGATACGCAGTATTTT.

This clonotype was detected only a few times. As DNA, the CDR3 is TGCAGCGTTGAAGGCAGGGGGGGAAGGGGACTCCGCTCCTACGAGCAGTACTTC. Its protein is CSVEGRGGRGLRSYEQYF. V gene TRBV29-1 combines with J gene TRBJ2-7, with D perhaps matching TRBD1 or TRBD2 (7 bases each). V lost 1 base, J lost 0 bases, and 22 bases lay in between. This CDR3 comprises 18 residues. Germline lookup yields CDR1 SQVTM and CDR2 ANQGSEA.

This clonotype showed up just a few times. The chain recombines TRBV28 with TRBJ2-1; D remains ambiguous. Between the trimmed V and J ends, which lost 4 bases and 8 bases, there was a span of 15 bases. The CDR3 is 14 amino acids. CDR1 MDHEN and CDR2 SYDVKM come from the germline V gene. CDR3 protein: CASSSPLLSHEQFF. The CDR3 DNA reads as TGTGCCAGCAGTTCCCCCTTGTTGTCCCATGAGCAGTTCTTC.

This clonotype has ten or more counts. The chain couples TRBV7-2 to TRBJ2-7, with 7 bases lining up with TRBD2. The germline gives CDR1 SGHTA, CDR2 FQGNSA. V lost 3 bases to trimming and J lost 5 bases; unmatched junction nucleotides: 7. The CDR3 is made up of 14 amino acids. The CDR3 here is CASSFGGRLNEQYF. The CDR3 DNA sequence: TGTGCCAGCAGCTTTGGCGGGAGACTCAACGAGCAGTACTTC.

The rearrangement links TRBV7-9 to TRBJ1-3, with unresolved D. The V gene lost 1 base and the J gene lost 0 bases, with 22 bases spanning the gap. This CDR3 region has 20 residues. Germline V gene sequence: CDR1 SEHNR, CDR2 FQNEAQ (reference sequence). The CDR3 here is CASSLGATDGRFHSGNTIYF. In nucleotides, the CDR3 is TGTGCCAGCAGCTTAGGGGCGACGGACGGGAGGTTTCACTCTGGAAACACCATATATTTT.

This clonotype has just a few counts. CDR3 in DNA: TGCAGTGCTAGGTCGACTAGCGGGAGGGTCCTTCCCTTCACAGATACGCAGTATTTT. Protein product: CSARSTSGRVLPFTDTQYF. V gene TRBV20-1 combines with J gene TRBJ2-3, with 14 bases that match TRBD2. V gave up 3 bases and J gave up 2 bases; unmatched junction bases: 13. The CDR3 is made up of 19 amino acids. Looked up from germline, CDR1 is DFQATT and CDR2 is SNEGSKA (reference sequence).

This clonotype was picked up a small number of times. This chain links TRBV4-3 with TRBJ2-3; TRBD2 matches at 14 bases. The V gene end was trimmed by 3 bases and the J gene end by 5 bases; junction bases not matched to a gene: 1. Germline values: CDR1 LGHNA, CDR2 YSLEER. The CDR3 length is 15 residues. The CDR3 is CASSHGLAGGDTQYF. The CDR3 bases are TGCGCCAGCAGCCATGGACTAGCGGGAGGAGATACGCAGTATTTT.